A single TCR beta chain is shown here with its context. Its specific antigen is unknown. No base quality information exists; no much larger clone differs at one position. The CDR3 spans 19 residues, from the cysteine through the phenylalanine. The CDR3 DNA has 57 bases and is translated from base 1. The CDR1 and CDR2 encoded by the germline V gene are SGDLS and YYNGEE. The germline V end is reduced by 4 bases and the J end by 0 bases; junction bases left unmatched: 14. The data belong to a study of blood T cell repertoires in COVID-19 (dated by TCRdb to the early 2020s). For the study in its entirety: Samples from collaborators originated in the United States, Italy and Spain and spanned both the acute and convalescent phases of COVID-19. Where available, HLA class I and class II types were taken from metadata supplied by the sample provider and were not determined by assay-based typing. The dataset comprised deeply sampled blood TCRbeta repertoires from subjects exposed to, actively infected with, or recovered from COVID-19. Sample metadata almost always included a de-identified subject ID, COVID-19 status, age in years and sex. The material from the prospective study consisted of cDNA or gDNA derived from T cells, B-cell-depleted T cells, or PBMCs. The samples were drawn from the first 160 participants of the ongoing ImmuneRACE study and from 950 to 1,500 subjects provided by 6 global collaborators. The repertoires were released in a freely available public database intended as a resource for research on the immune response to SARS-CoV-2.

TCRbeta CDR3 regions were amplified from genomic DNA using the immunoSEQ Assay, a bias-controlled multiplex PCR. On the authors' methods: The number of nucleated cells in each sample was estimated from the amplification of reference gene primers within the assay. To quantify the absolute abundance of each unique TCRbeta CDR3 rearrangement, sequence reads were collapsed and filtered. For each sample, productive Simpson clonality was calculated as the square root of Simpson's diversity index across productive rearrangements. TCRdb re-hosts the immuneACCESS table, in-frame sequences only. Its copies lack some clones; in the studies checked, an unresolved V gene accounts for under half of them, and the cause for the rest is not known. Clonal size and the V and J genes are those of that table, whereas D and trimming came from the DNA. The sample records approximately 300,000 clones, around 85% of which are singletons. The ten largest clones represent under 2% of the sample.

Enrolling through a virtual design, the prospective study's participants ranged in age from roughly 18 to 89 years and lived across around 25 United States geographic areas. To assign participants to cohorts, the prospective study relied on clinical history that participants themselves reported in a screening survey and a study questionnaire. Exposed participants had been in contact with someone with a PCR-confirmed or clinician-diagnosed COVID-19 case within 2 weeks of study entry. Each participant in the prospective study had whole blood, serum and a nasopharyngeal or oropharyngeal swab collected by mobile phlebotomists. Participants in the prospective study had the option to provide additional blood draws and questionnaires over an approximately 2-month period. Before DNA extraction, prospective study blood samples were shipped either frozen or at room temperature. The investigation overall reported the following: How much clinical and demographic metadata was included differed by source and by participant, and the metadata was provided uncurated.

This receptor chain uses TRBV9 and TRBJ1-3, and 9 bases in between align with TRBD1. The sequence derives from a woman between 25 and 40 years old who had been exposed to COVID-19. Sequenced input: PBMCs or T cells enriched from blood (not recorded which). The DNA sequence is TGTGCCAGCAGCCCAGGGGGACAGGGTATCCTCTACTCTGGAAACACCATATATTTT. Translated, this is CASSPGGQGILYSGNTIYF.